Detailed here is one TCR beta chain. The CDR3 is made up of 19 amino acids. The PCR made use of 60 Vbeta and 13 Jbeta primers. Repertoires were generated with immunoSEQ multiplex PCR, while TCRdb's copy carries only in-frame clones and drops some. In the table there are about 160,000 clones, approximately 80% of which are singletons. This record comes from a study of cytomegalovirus exposure and HLA in healthy donors. V gene TRBV12-2 combines with J gene TRBJ2-1; the DNA was not used to check the table's D call, TRBD2. TRBV12-2 is an annotated pseudogene. The receptor comes from a male donor in good health and CMV-seropositive. The sequencing sample was made of PBMCs. The CDR3: CASRLAGLAVLSSYNEQFF. CDR3 DNA: TGTGCAAGTCGCTTAGCGGGACTAGCGGTTCTCTCCTCCTACAATGAGCAGTTCTTC.